A selection of T cell receptor beta chains follows, all from one sample in a study of vaccination and CD4 T cells after COVID-19. These receptors have no known antigen. Using its own MiXCR run on the PCR reads, TCRdb lists one record per CDR3 protein. The table has roughly 28,000 distinct CDR3 sequences, around 50% seen once. The source was CD4+ T cells from blood, cultured in vitro, collected before SARS-CoV-2 vaccination. The receptors were sampled from a human donor who received a COVID-19 vaccine. The CDR3 runs from the conserved cysteine through the conserved F or W. The D gene is left open where the match is weak. For some rows the clone size is stated as once, few or many, or as a class when expanded; others skip it.

once,NA,TRBV6-1,TRBJ2-3,TGTGCCAGCAGTCCGGGTTTCAACACAGATACGCAGTATTTT,CASSPGFNTDTQYF
NA,TRBD1,TRBV10-3,TRBJ1-5,TGTGCCATCAGTACCTACCTGACAGGGGTCGGTCAGCCCCAGCATTTT,CAISTYLTGVGQPQHF
NA,NA,TRBV5-1,TRBJ2-2,TGCGCCAGCACCCCAATGGGACAACCGAACACCGGGGAGCTGTTTTTT,CASTPMGQPNTGELFF
NA,NA,TRBV12-3/TRBV12-4,TRBJ1-5,TGTGCCAGCAGTTTTGGCCGCCATTGGCCCCAGCATTTT,CASSFGRHWPQHF
NA,TRBD1,TRBV30,TRBJ1-1,TGTGCCTGTTATAAGGGGGCGCGGACTGAAGCTTTCTTT,CACYKGARTEAFF
NA,NA,TRBV6-5,TRBJ1-6,TGTGCCAGCAGTTACTCGAGCAATTCACCCCTCCACTTT,CASSYSSNSPLHF
NA,NA,TRBV14,TRBJ2-2,TGTGCCAGCAGCCGTAATGACCTGTCCGGCACCGGGGAGCTGTTTTTT,CASSRNDLSGTGELFF
few,NA,TRBV24-1,TRBJ1-4,TGTGCCTGGGGGGCGAATGAAAAACTGTTTTTT,CAWGANEKLFF
NA,NA,TRBV11-2,TRBJ1-3,TGTGCCAGCAGCCACGGCCAAGGGCCTAGGGGAAACACCATATATTTT,CASSHGQGPRGNTIYF
NA,NA,TRBV10-3,TRBJ1-2,TGTGCCATCAGCCGGACTGGGAACTATGGCTACACCTTC,CAISRTGNYGYTF
NA,NA,TRBV9,TRBJ1-6,TGTGCCAGCAGCGTGCGAACAGAGAATTCACCCCTCCACTTT,CASSVRTENSPLHF
NA,NA,TRBV10-3,TRBJ2-3,TGTGCCATTGGGGGGCCGAGCACAGATACGCAGTATTTT,CAIGGPSTDTQYF
NA,NA,TRBV19,TRBJ1-2,TGTGCCAGTAGTATCCGCCCCTCGACACCGGACTCTAACTATGGCTACACCTTC,CASSIRPSTPDSNYGYTF
NA,NA,TRBV18,TRBJ1-4,TGTGCCAGCTCACTCTATCGGGGGGAAAAACTGTTTTTT,CASSLYRGEKLFF
NA,NA,TRBV20-1,TRBJ1-6,TGCAGTGCTAGAGATCTGGGGCGATTTAGCTCCTATAATTCACCCCTCCACTTT,CSARDLGRFSSYNSPLHF
NA,NA,TRBV12-3/TRBV12-4,TRBJ2-2,TGTGCCAGCAGTTCCCCAGCTACGGAGAACACCGGGGAGCTGTTTTTT,CASSSPATENTGELFF
NA,TRBD1,TRBV27,TRBJ1-2,TGTGCCAGCAGTTCCTACAGGGGTAACTATGGCTACACCTTC,CASSSYRGNYGYTF
few,NA,TRBV6-1,TRBJ1-1,TGTGCCAGCAGTGATGGGGTCCGTGAAGCTTTCTTT,CASSDGVREAFF
NA,NA,TRBV21-1,TRBJ2-3,TGTGCCAGCAGTTTTCTTAAACGGGACCGCTCTATCGTCCAGATATTCACAGATACGCAGTATTTT,CASSFLKRDRSIVQIFTDTQYF
few,NA,TRBV30,TRBJ2-3,TGTGCCTGGAACAGGGAGCGTGGAGATACGCAGTATTTT,CAWNRERGDTQYF
once,TRBD2,TRBV5-1,TRBJ2-3,TGCGCCAGCAGCTCGCGGCCCCGGGGGGGCGAAGATACGCAGTATTTT,CASSSRPRGGEDTQYF
few,TRBD2,TRBV20-1,TRBJ2-3,TGCAGTGCCACTCCTATCCGATCCGTGCTAGCGGGGGGGACTAGCACAGATACGCAGTATTTT,CSATPIRSVLAGGTSTDTQYF
NA,NA,TRBV2,TRBJ2-2,TGTGCCAGCAGTGACAGGGGCAGGGCGAACACCGGGGAGCTGTTTTTT,CASSDRGRANTGELFF
few,NA,TRBV7-9,TRBJ1-1,TGTGCCAGCAGTAGGACAGATCTGAACACTGAAGCTTTCTTT,CASSRTDLNTEAFF
NA,NA,TRBV7-9,TRBJ1-1,TGTGCCAGCAGCTTAACCGCAGGGGCTCTGGGTGCTGAAGCTTTCTTT,CASSLTAGALGAEAFF
NA,NA,TRBV15,TRBJ2-7,TGTGCCACCAGCAGAGATTACCAGACACTCGAGCAGTACTTC,CATSRDYQTLEQYF
NA,NA,TRBV11-2,TRBJ2-3,TGTGCCAGCAGCTTACTGGCCCCCACAGATACGCAGTATTTT,CASSLLAPTDTQYF
NA,NA,TRBV7-9,TRBJ1-2,TGTGCCAGCACTCCGGGGGGGCTTGGGGGCTACACCTTC,CASTPGGLGGYTF
NA,TRBD2,TRBV6-5,TRBJ2-1,TGTGCCAGCAGTTCCGGACTAGCGGGCTCCTACAATGAGCAGTTCTTC,CASSSGLAGSYNEQFF
NA,TRBD2,TRBV24-1,TRBJ2-2,TGTGCCACCAGAAAGCTCTCCGGGACTAGCGGGGACACCGGGGAGCTGTTTTTT,CATRKLSGTSGDTGELFF
NA,NA,TRBV19,TRBJ1-1,TGTGCCAGTACCACTCGGTCGACAGGCTCGACTAGGGCTTTCTTT,CASTTRSTGSTRAFF